This entry is about one T cell receptor (beta chain). PCR involved 60 Vbeta and 13 Jbeta primers. Method: immunoSEQ multiplex PCR; TCRdb's copy keeps in-frame clones and lacks some. The sample carries 100,000 to 150,000 clones, roughly 17% recorded once. This sample was taken from a study of cytomegalovirus exposure and HLA in healthy donors. V was clipped by 2 bases and J by 5 bases; unmatched bases: 23. From germline, CDR1 is MNHNS and CDR2 SASEGT. The CDR3 is 21 amino acids. The chain has TRBV6-1 and TRBJ2-2; 7 bases match TRBD1. This sequence originates from a female donor in good health and CMV-seropositive. The sequencing sample was made of PBMCs. The CDR3 nucleotides are TGTGCCAGCAGTGAACCCCTGCGGATCGATATAGGGACAGCAAAAACCGGGGAGCTGTTTTTT. It encodes CASSEPLRIDIGTAKTGELFF.